Listed below are T cell receptor beta chains from one sample, sequenced in a study of cytomegalovirus exposure and HLA in healthy donors. TCRdb's copy holds only in-frame clones and misses some; the assay was immunoSEQ multiplex PCR. This table has roughly 150,000 clones, roughly 96% appearing once. The sequenced sample consisted of PBMCs. The receptors shown here come from a woman younger than 30 in good health and CMV-seronegative. Each CDR3 is given with its conserved first and last residue. D genes are given only for firm matches. Clone size appears in some rows only: once, few, many, or a class for an expanded clone.

V: TRBV6-1
D: .
J: TRBJ1-2
size: once
DNA: TGTGCCAGCGGTGACAGAAACGGCTACACCTTC
CDR3: CASGDRNGYTF

V: TRBV9
D: .
J: TRBJ2-7
size: .
DNA: TGTGCCAGCAGCGTAGCGGAGAACCCCTACGAGCAGTACTTC
CDR3: CASSVAENPYEQYF

V: TRBV7-9
D: .
J: TRBJ2-7
size: .
DNA: TGTGCCAGCAGCCGCGGGCCCTTGGGTGAGCAGTACTTC
CDR3: CASSRGPLGEQYF

V: TRBV11-2
D: .
J: TRBJ2-7
size: .
DNA: TGTGCCAGCAGCTTACACAGGGAAAAATCCTACGAGCAGTACTTC
CDR3: CASSLHREKSYEQYF

V: TRBV7-2
D: TRBD1
J: TRBJ1-5
size: once
DNA: TGTGCCAGCAGCTTAGGTCTTTCGATCCAGGGGGTCGACAATCAGCCCCAGCATTTT
CDR3: CASSLGLSIQGVDNQPQHF

V: TRBV7-2
D: TRBD1
J: TRBJ2-7
size: .
DNA: TGTGCCAGCAGCGGAACGACAGGGTTCTACGAGCAGTACTTC
CDR3: CASSGTTGFYEQYF

V: TRBV2
D: TRBD2
J: TRBJ2-1
size: .
DNA: TGTGCCAGCAGCGTCTTCCCGGGGGTAATAGCGGGGGAGAACAATGAGCAGTTCTTC
CDR3: CASSVFPGVIAGENNEQFF

V: TRBV19
D: TRBD1
J: TRBJ1-1
size: .
DNA: TGTGCCAGTAGTATCGACAGGGGAGGTGGGACTGAAGCTTTCTTT
CDR3: CASSIDRGGGTEAFF

V: TRBV2
D: .
J: TRBJ1-5
size: .
DNA: TGTGCCAGCAGCAGAAGACAGGTTTCGGATCAGCCCCAGCATTTT
CDR3: CASSRRQVSDQPQHF

V: TRBV5-4
D: TRBD2
J: TRBJ2-3
size: .
DNA: TGTGCCAGCAGCTTGCCGGGACTAGGAGATACGCAGTATTTT
CDR3: CASSLPGLGDTQYF

V: TRBV4-3
D: TRBD2
J: TRBJ2-1
size: .
DNA: TGCGCCAGCAGCCAAGTGCCCAGCGGGAATATTAGGAATGAGCAGTTCTTC
CDR3: CASSQVPSGNIRNEQFF

V: TRBV5-1
D: TRBD2
J: TRBJ2-3
size: .
DNA: TGCGCCAGCAGCTATAGCGGGGGCACAGATACGCAGTATTTT
CDR3: CASSYSGGTDTQYF

V: TRBV6-6
D: .
J: TRBJ2-7
size: .
DNA: TGTGCCAGCAGTTACTCCGACTCCTTCTACGAGCAGTACTTC
CDR3: CASSYSDSFYEQYF

V: TRBV6-6
D: .
J: TRBJ1-5
size: .
DNA: TGTGCCAGCAGTCTGAGGCGGGGGGGTAGCAATCAGCCCCAGCATTTT
CDR3: CASSLRRGGSNQPQHF

V: TRBV30
D: .
J: TRBJ2-2
size: .
DNA: TGTGCCCGGGCGGGGTACACCGGGGAGCTGTTTTTT
CDR3: CARAGYTGELFF

V: TRBV9
D: TRBD1
J: TRBJ2-7
size: once
DNA: TGTGCCAGCAGCGTAGGGGGGACAGGCCTCTACGAGCAGTACTTC
CDR3: CASSVGGTGLYEQYF

V: TRBV5-1
D: TRBD2
J: TRBJ2-7
size: .
DNA: TGCGCCAGCAGCCGTGGCAGCGGGGGGTCCTACGAGCAGTACTTC
CDR3: CASSRGSGGSYEQYF

V: TRBV6-1
D: TRBD1
J: TRBJ2-3
size: .
DNA: TGTGCCAGCAGTGAAGAACAGGGGGGCCGCACAGATACGCAGTATTTT
CDR3: CASSEEQGGRTDTQYF

V: TRBV11-2
D: .
J: TRBJ2-7
size: .
DNA: TGTGCCAGCAGCTTAGGAGGGTCATACGAGCAGTACTTC
CDR3: CASSLGGSYEQYF

V: TRBV15
D: .
J: TRBJ2-7
size: .
DNA: TGTGCCACCAGCAGAGGGCCGGAGCGCTACGAGCAGTACTTC
CDR3: CATSRGPERYEQYF

V: TRBV7-8
D: TRBD1
J: TRBJ1-4
size: .
DNA: TGTGCCAGCAGCTTAGGAGGGGGCGCGAATGAAAAACTGTTTTTT
CDR3: CASSLGGGANEKLFF

V: TRBV15
D: .
J: TRBJ2-2
size: .
DNA: TGTGCCACCAGCAGAGGTTGGGGGCGTTCGAACACCGGGGAGCTGTTTTTT
CDR3: CATSRGWGRSNTGELFF

V: TRBV7-2
D: TRBD1
J: TRBJ2-7
size: .
DNA: TGTGCCAGCAGCTTGGCCGGGACAGTCTCCTACGAGCAGTACTTC
CDR3: CASSLAGTVSYEQYF

V: TRBV9
D: .
J: TRBJ2-7
size: .
DNA: TGTGCCAGCAGCGTAGACGGTGTAATCGAGCAGTACTTC
CDR3: CASSVDGVIEQYF

V: TRBV6-4
D: .
J: TRBJ1-1
size: .
DNA: TGTGCCAGCAGTTCTGACGCGGGGACTGAAGCTTTCTTT
CDR3: CASSSDAGTEAFF

V: TRBV14
D: .
J: TRBJ1-6
size: .
DNA: TGTGCCAGCAGCCAATTAACGGGCTCCTATAATTCACCCCTCCACTTT
CDR3: CASSQLTGSYNSPLHF

V: TRBV7-9
D: TRBD1
J: TRBJ2-5
size: .
DNA: TGTGCCAGCAGCTTATTGGAACAGGGGGCTGGGACCCAGTACTTC
CDR3: CASSLLEQGAGTQYF

V: TRBV10-3
D: .
J: TRBJ2-7
size: .
DNA: TGTGCCATCAGTGAGCTTGCCGGGACATCCGAGCAGTACTTC
CDR3: CAISELAGTSEQYF

V: TRBV5-4
D: .
J: TRBJ2-1
size: .
DNA: TGTGCCAGCAGCTTGGACAGGGACAATGAGCAGTTCTTC
CDR3: CASSLDRDNEQFF

V: TRBV6-5
D: .
J: TRBJ1-2
size: .
DNA: TGTGCCAGCAGTTACAGCAGGGAAAGTGGCTACACCTTC
CDR3: CASSYSRESGYTF

V: TRBV29-1
D: .
J: TRBJ1-1
size: .
DNA: TGCAGCGTTGATCGGACACTGGGCACTGAAGCTTTCTTT
CDR3: CSVDRTLGTEAFF

V: TRBV9
D: TRBD2
J: TRBJ2-1
size: .
DNA: TGTGCCAGCAGCGTAGTGGGCGGGGGAGCTGGGAATGAGCAGTTCTTC
CDR3: CASSVVGGGAGNEQFF

V: TRBV7-2
D: .
J: TRBJ2-5
size: .
DNA: TGTGCCAGCACCCAAAGTCGGGTTGAGACCCAGTACTTC
CDR3: CASTQSRVETQYF

V: TRBV5-1
D: .
J: TRBJ2-6
size: .
DNA: TGCGCCAGCAGCTTGTCAGGGTACGGGGCCAACGTCCTGACTTTC
CDR3: CASSLSGYGANVLTF

V: TRBV9
D: TRBD2
J: TRBJ2-5
size: .
DNA: TGTGCCAGCAGCGAAACTAGAACGGGAGGTTTCCAGTACTTC
CDR3: CASSETRTGGFQYF

V: TRBV19
D: TRBD1
J: TRBJ2-1
size: once
DNA: TGTGCCAGTAAACCGGGACAGGGGGTGGGTGAGCAGTTCTTC
CDR3: CASKPGQGVGEQFF

V: TRBV19
D: .
J: TRBJ1-2
size: .
DNA: TGTGCCAGTAGCCTGGGGGGGTATGGCTACACCTTC
CDR3: CASSLGGYGYTF

V: TRBV5-1
D: .
J: TRBJ1-2
size: .
DNA: TGCGCCAGCAGCTTGGCCGGGGGGCAGGATGGCTACACCTTC
CDR3: CASSLAGGQDGYTF

V: TRBV11-2
D: .
J: TRBJ2-7
size: .
DNA: TGTGCCAGCAGCCCTCGGGGATACGAGCAGTACTTC
CDR3: CASSPRGYEQYF

V: TRBV11-2
D: TRBD1
J: TRBJ1-3
size: .
DNA: TGTGCCAGCAGCCCAACCGGACAGGGGGGAAACACCATATATTTT
CDR3: CASSPTGQGGNTIYF

V: TRBV29-1
D: .
J: TRBJ1-2
size: once
DNA: TGCAGCGTTGAAGCCCGGCAGGGGTATGGCTACACCTTC
CDR3: CSVEARQGYGYTF

V: TRBV29-1
D: TRBD1
J: TRBJ1-1
size: .
DNA: TGCATCGGGGGGGACATTAGACAGGGAGCTTTCTTT
CDR3: CIGGDIRQGAFF

V: TRBV6-5
D: .
J: TRBJ1-2
size: .
DNA: TGTGCCAGCAGTTACGGGACAAAGCTTCACTATGGCTACACCTTC
CDR3: CASSYGTKLHYGYTF

V: TRBV5-1
D: .
J: TRBJ1-3
size: .
DNA: TGCGCCAGCAGCTCGGGACTTGGAAACACCATATATTTT
CDR3: CASSSGLGNTIYF

V: TRBV11-2
D: .
J: TRBJ2-7
size: .
DNA: TGTGCCAGCAGCTTCGTCGACGGGAAAGGCTACGAGCAGTACTTC
CDR3: CASSFVDGKGYEQYF

V: TRBV2
D: TRBD2
J: TRBJ2-5
size: .
DNA: TGTGCCAGCAGTGAAGCGCCCCATGGGCCCAAGCTAGCGGGGACGGAGACCCAGTACTTC
CDR3: CASSEAPHGPKLAGTETQYF

V: TRBV7-8
D: .
J: TRBJ1-4
size: .
DNA: TGTGCCAGCAGTGTAGTTAGGGGGTCTGAGGAAAAACTGTTTTTT
CDR3: CASSVVRGSEEKLFF

V: TRBV10-3
D: .
J: TRBJ1-2
size: .
DNA: TGTGCCATCAGTGAGGGGACACGATCCAACTATGGCTACACCTTC
CDR3: CAISEGTRSNYGYTF

V: TRBV2
D: .
J: TRBJ2-7
size: .
DNA: TGTGCCAGCAGTGATTTGGGCAGGGCCTACGAGCAGTACTTC
CDR3: CASSDLGRAYEQYF

V: TRBV5-1
D: .
J: TRBJ2-5
size: .
DNA: TGCGCCAGCAGCTTGGCGCTAGGCAGAGAGACCCAGTACTTC
CDR3: CASSLALGRETQYF

V: TRBV30
D: TRBD2
J: TRBJ2-3
size: once
DNA: TGTGCCTGGAGGGTAGCGGGGGGGGGCACAGATACGCAGTATTTT
CDR3: CAWRVAGGGTDTQYF

V: TRBV5-1
D: .
J: TRBJ1-5
size: .
DNA: TGCGCCAGCAGCCTGGACAGTTCTAGCAATCAGCCCCAGCATTTT
CDR3: CASSLDSSSNQPQHF

V: TRBV7-2
D: TRBD1
J: TRBJ1-4
size: .
DNA: TGTGCCAGCAGCTTGCCAGGGGGCCGGGAAAAACTGTTTTTT
CDR3: CASSLPGGREKLFF

V: TRBV18
D: .
J: TRBJ2-3
size: .
DNA: TGTGCCAGCTCACCTCTAGGCACAGATACGCAGTATTTT
CDR3: CASSPLGTDTQYF

V: TRBV10-3
D: TRBD1
J: TRBJ1-3
size: .
DNA: TGTGCCATCAGTGAGTCGCCCCGGACAGGCGCTGGAAACACCATATATTTT
CDR3: CAISESPRTGAGNTIYF

V: TRBV7-2
D: .
J: TRBJ1-6
size: .
DNA: TGTGCCAGCAGCTTGGATGAGGCGCCGGCTAATTCACCCCTCCACTTT
CDR3: CASSLDEAPANSPLHF

V: TRBV18
D: .
J: TRBJ1-5
size: .
DNA: TGTGCCAGCTCACCAGACCCTGGGGCGGGACGGGTCAATCAGCCCCAGCATTTT
CDR3: CASSPDPGAGRVNQPQHF

V: TRBV27
D: .
J: TRBJ2-7
size: once
DNA: TGTGCCAGCAGCCTCACAGGCTACGAGCAGTACTTC
CDR3: CASSLTGYEQYF

V: TRBV27
D: TRBD1
J: TRBJ2-7
size: .
DNA: TGTGCCAGCGGAAGACTGGGACAGGGGGTGGACGAGCAGTACTTC
CDR3: CASGRLGQGVDEQYF